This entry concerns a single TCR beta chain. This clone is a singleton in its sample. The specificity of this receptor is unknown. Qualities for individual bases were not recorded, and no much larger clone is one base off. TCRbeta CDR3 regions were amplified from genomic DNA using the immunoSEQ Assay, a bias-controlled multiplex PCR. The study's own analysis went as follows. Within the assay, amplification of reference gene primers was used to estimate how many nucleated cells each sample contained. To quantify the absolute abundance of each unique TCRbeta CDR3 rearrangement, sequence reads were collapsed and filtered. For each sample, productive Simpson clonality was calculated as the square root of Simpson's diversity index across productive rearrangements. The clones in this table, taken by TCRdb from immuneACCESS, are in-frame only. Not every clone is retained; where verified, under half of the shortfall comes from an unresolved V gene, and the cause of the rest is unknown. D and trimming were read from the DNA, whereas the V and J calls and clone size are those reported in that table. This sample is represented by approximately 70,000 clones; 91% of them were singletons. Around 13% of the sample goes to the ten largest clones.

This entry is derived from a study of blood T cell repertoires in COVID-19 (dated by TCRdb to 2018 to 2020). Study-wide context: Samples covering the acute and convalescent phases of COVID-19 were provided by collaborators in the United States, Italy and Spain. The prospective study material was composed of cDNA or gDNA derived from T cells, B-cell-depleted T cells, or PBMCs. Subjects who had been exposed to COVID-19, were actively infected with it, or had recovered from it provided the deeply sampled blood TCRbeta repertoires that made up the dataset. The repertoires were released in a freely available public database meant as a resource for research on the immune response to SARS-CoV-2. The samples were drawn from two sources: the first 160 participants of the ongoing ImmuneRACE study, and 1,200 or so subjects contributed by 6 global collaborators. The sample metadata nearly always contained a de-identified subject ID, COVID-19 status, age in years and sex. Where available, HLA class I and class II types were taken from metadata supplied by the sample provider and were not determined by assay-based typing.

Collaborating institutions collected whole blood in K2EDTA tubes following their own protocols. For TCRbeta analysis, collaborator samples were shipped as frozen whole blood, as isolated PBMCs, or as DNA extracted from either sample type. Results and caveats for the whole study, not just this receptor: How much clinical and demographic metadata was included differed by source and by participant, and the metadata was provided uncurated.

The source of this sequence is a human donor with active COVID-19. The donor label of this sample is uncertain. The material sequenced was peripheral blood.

The CDR3 protein sequence reads: CASSFGGTGELFF. The DNA sequence is TGTGCCAGCAGTTTCGGAGGAACCGGGGAGCTGTTTTTT. The chain employs TRBV28 and TRBJ2-2; the D segment could be TRBD2, given 5 matching bases. The CDR3, cysteine through phenylalanine, is 13 amino acids long. Only the CDR3 region is kept as DNA, spanning 39 bases read in frame from base 1. As encoded in the germline V gene, CDR1 is MDHEN while CDR2 is SYDVKM. V gives up 3 bases and J gives up 5 bases, and the segment between their germline ends measures 7 bases.